One sample yielded the 29 T cell receptor beta chains listed below, sequenced in a study of blood T cell repertoires in COVID-19. The protocol was immunoSEQ multiplex PCR, while the TCRdb copy is restricted to in-frame clones and leaves out a portion. The sample carries tens of thousands of clones, roughly nine tenths recorded once. Sequencing was done on a sample of peripheral blood. The source is a woman under 40 in a cohort sampled during active COVID-19.

The chain couples TRBV5-1 to TRBJ1-2, with 8 bases lining up with TRBD1. Germline V gives CDR1 SGHRS, CDR2 YFSETQ. V trimming: 4 bases; J trimming: 5 bases; junction bases outside the gene matches: 4. This CDR3 is built from 13 residues. The CDR3 nucleotides are TGCGCCAGCAGCCGTGGACAGGGTTATGGCTACACCTTC. Protein: CASSRGQGYGYTF.

This sequence joins TRBV27 and TRBJ1-2, with 11 positions matching TRBD1. Trimming took 6 bases from V and 6 from J; bases not matched to a gene: 9. The CDR3 spans 15 residues. Per the germline V gene, CDR1 is MNHEY and CDR2 is SMNVEV (reference sequence). In DNA, the CDR3 is TGTGCCAGCAGAGAAGGGACAGGGGGAACCCATGGCTACACCTTC. Its translation is CASREGTGGTHGYTF.

The genes are TRBV9 and TRBJ2-2, with TRBD2 identical over 8 bases. There are 16 residues in the CDR3. With V trimmed by 4 bases and J by 7 bases, 12 bases remained unmatched. Per germline, CDR1 SGDLS and CDR2 YYNGEE. The CDR3 DNA sequence: TGTGCCAGCAGCCCCGAAGTAGCGGGGCGGGGCGGGGAGCTGTTTTTT. The encoded protein is CASSPEVAGRGGELFF.

The CDR3 nucleotides read TGCGCCAGCAGCCAAGAGGTAGCGGGAGGGCCCTACGAGCAGTACTTC. This sequence encodes CASSQEVAGGPYEQYF. This chain connects TRBV4-3 to TRBJ2-7; 11 bases map to TRBD2. Trimming cost V 0 bases and J 2 bases; bases outside gene matches: 3. Germline values: CDR1 LGHNA, CDR2 YSLEER. The CDR3 totals 16 residues.

This clone has only one observation. This chain connects TRBV29-1 to TRBJ2-7, with 13 bases identical to TRBD2. This CDR3 region has 14 residues. Germline V CDR1 and CDR2: SQVTM, ANQGSEA. V lost 6 bases to trimming and J lost 5 bases; unmatched junction nucleotides: 7. This chain's CDR3 is CSVGLAGSPNEQYF. In DNA form, the CDR3 reads TGCAGCGTGGGACTAGCGGGGAGCCCCAACGAGCAGTACTTC.

The chain is built from TRBV7-6 and TRBJ2-7; 11 positions match TRBD1. This CDR3 comprises 13 residues. Germline V gives CDR1 SGHVS, CDR2 FNYEAQ. J lost 5 bases, V lost 4 bases, and 1 base had no gene match. The CDR3 nucleotides are TGTGCCAGCAGCTGGACAGGGGGCGACGAGCAGTACTTC. Amino acids: CASSWTGGDEQYF.

The V and J genes are TRBV9 and TRBJ2-7; 8 bases match TRBD2. With 4 bases clipped from V and 3 bases from J, the junction kept 9 bases outside the gene matches. The CDR3 runs to 15 residues. Germline-derived CDR1 and CDR2 are SGDLS and YYNGEE. CDR3 in DNA: TGTGCCAGCAGCCTAGGGGCGGGAGGACGCTACGAGCAGTACTTC. This codes for CASSLGAGGRYEQYF.

The genes are TRBV28 and TRBJ1-2; D gene ambiguous. Trimming took 5 bases from V and 6 from J, leaving 13 bases between them. Germline V gene lookup returns CDR1 MDHEN and CDR2 SYDVKM. The CDR3 covers 13 residues. The chain's CDR3 is CASSSGRVNGYTF. CDR3 DNA: TGTGCCAGCAGTAGTGGGAGGGTGAATGGCTACACCTTC.

CDR3 residues: CASSVGTGAPMGGQFF. CDR3 coding DNA: TGTGCCAGCAGCGTCGGGACAGGGGCCCCAATGGGTGGGCAGTTCTTC. V is TRBV9 and J is TRBJ2-1; 10 nucleotides agree with TRBD1. This CDR3 contains 16 residues. Germline lookup yields CDR1 SGDLS and CDR2 YYNGEE. Losses at the gene ends were 2 bases for V and 12 bases for J; bases not matched to a gene: 14.

V and J are TRBV7-3 and TRBJ2-7; perhaps TRBD1 as D (7 bases). The CDR3 contains 14 residues. V lost 4 bases and J 5 bases, leaving 15 bases between the germline ends. The V gene's germline CDR1 is SGHTA and CDR2 FQGTGA. CDR3 sequence: CASSSRGTVHEQYF. CDR3 bases: TGTGCCAGCAGCTCTCGCGGGACAGTCCACGAGCAGTACTTC.

V gene TRBV2 combines with J gene TRBJ2-1; 7 bases map to TRBD2. CDR3 length: 17 amino acids. Trimming cost V 5 bases and J 4 bases; bases outside gene matches: 14. Looked up from germline, CDR1 is SNHLY and CDR2 is FYNNEI. This chain's CDR3 is CASSPTSGILTYNEQFF. The CDR3 DNA is TGTGCCAGCAGTCCAACCAGCGGGATCCTAACATACAATGAGCAGTTCTTC. The whole variable domain, remainder taken from reference TRBV2 and TRBJ2-1, is EPEVTQTPSHQVTQMGQEVILRCVPISNHLYFYWYRQILGQKVEFLVSFYNNEISEKSEIFDDQFSVERPDGSNFTLKIRSTKLEDSAMYFCASSPTSGILTYNEQFFGPGTRLTVL.

The chain employs TRBV10-3 and TRBJ1-1; D possibly corresponds to TRBD1 (5 bases). The CDR3 consists of 13 residues. Deletions cut 7 bases from V and 2 bases from J, with 11 bases between. CDR1 is ENHRY, CDR2 SYGVKD, per germline. CDR3 coding DNA: TGTGCCATCAAAGGGGCAGCCAACACTGAAGCTTTCTTT. This sequence encodes CAIKGAANTEAFF.

Only a few counts were recorded for this clone. V gene TRBV5-1 combines with J gene TRBJ1-4, with 9 bases that match TRBD1. The V gene end was trimmed by 6 bases and the J gene end by 8 bases; junction bases not matched to a gene: 11. Germline V gene data show CDR1 as SGHRS and CDR2 as YFSETQ. This CDR3 comprises 15 residues. CDR3: CASTSGGTGFEKLFF. Here the CDR3 DNA reads TGCGCCAGCACCTCTGGTGGGACAGGGTTCGAAAAACTGTTTTTT.

The rearrangement uses TRBV2 and TRBJ1-1; perhaps TRBD1 as D (6 bases). V gave up 3 bases and J gave up 6 bases, with 11 bases separating them. Germline V gene sequence: CDR1 SNHLY, CDR2 FYNNEI. The CDR3 is made up of 13 amino acids. As DNA, the CDR3 is TGTGCCAGCAGTGATTGGGGGCGGGCTGAAGCTTTCTTT. Its protein product is CASSDWGRAEAFF. Full variable domain (remainder filled in from reference TRBV2 and TRBJ1-1): EPEVTQTPSHQVTQMGQEVILRCVPISNHLYFYWYRQILGQKVEFLVSFYNNEISEKSEIFDDQFSVERPDGSNFTLKIRSTKLEDSAMYFCASSDWGRAEAFFGQGTRLTVV.

This chain uses TRBV10-1 with TRBJ2-7, with TRBD2 matching over 13 bases. In germline, CDR1 is WNHNN, CDR2 SYGVQD (reference sequence). CDR3 size: 17 residues. V shed 3 bases, J shed 6 bases, and the junction held 11 bases outside the gene matches. Written as DNA, the CDR3 is TGCGCCAGCAGTGACGGACTAGCGGGAGAGCATGTAGCCGAGCAGTACTTC. This encodes CASSDGLAGEHVAEQYF.

This rearrangement joins TRBV5-4 to TRBJ2-3; 12 bases map to TRBD2. The V and J ends lost 0 bases and 7 bases, in that order; junction bases with no gene match: 3. Germline V CDR1 and CDR2: SGHNT, YYREEE (reference sequence). CDR3 size: 15 residues. The CDR3 spells CASSLGLAGDYTQYF. CDR3 bases: TGTGCCAGCAGCTTGGGACTAGCGGGAGACTATACGCAGTATTTT.

The rearrangement uses TRBV28 and TRBJ1-1; D possibly corresponds to TRBD1 (6 bases). The CDR3 is 15 amino acids. CDR1 and CDR2 (germline): MDHEN, SYDVKM. Trimming shortened V by 6 bases and J by 6 bases, and 20 bases separated the two germline ends. CDR3 amino acids: CASSRVGGGEAEAFF. CDR3 DNA: TGTGCCAGCAGCCGTGTGGGAGGGGGAGAGGCTGAAGCTTTCTTT.

The genes are TRBV10-3 and TRBJ1-1, with D tentatively TRBD1 (5 bases). Germline CDR1 ENHRY, CDR2 SYGVKD. The CDR3 runs to 13 residues. Trimming cost V 6 bases and J 0 bases, with 8 bases left between them. CDR3 amino acids: CAIRLTVNTEAFF. In nucleotides, the CDR3 is TGTGCCATCAGATTGACAGTGAACACTGAAGCTTTCTTT.

The chain links TRBV24-1 to TRBJ2-1; 9 positions match TRBD2. The length of the CDR3 is 14 residues. With V trimmed by 9 bases and J by 9 bases, 11 bases remained unmatched. Germline assignment: CDR1 KGHDR and CDR2 SFDVKD. The CDR3 DNA sequence: TGTGCCACCCAGCATAGCGGGAGAGTAGGTGAGCAGTTCTTC. It yields the protein CATQHSGRVGEQFF.

The rearrangement links TRBV6-5 to TRBJ1-1; D is possibly TRBD1 (6 bases). This CDR3 contains 10 residues. V was clipped by 6 bases and J by 11 bases, with 10 bases between them. Germline lookup yields CDR1 MNHEY and CDR2 SVGAGI. The CDR3 here is CASRMGAAFF. The DNA for the CDR3 is TGTGCCAGCAGGATGGGGGCGGCTTTCTTT.

The chain employs TRBV3-1 (or the pseudogene TRBV3-2) and TRBJ2-5; D is unclear. The CDR3 is 13 residues long. Germline V gene sequence: CDR1 LGHDT, CDR2 YNNKEL (reference sequence). Trimming stripped 2 bases from V and 4 bases from J, with 8 bases between. The CDR3 reads CASSQIARETQYF. CDR3 sequence (DNA): TGTGCCAGCAGCCAAATCGCTAGAGAGACCCAGTACTTC.

The CDR3 reads CASRPQGYTEAFF. CDR3 sequence (DNA): TGTGCCAGCAGACCCCAGGGTTACACTGAAGCTTTCTTT. This sequence joins TRBV28 and TRBJ1-1, with TRBD1 as a possible D gene (5 bases). This CDR3 comprises 13 residues. The V end lost 6 bases, the J end lost 3 bases, and 11 bases lay between the germline ends. Germline CDR1 is MDHEN and CDR2 is SYDVKM.

The genes are TRBV15 and TRBJ2-6; D possibly corresponds to TRBD1 (5 bases). V lost 2 bases and J lost 0, with 11 bases in between. This CDR3 region has 17 residues. CDR1 is LNHNV and CDR2 is YYDKDF in the germline V gene (reference sequence). As DNA, the CDR3 is TGTGCCACCAGCAGAAAGACAGACCACTCTGGGGCCAACGTCCTGACTTTC. It encodes CATSRKTDHSGANVLTF.

For the CDR3, the DNA is TGTGCCAGCAGCCAAGATATCCCCCCAGGGGGCGCGTCCTACGAGCAGTACTTC. It yields the protein CASSQDIPPGGASYEQYF. The rearrangement links TRBV4-2 to TRBJ2-7; 8 positions match TRBD1. Per germline, CDR1 LGHNA and CDR2 YNFKEQ. CDR3 length: 18 amino acids. The V and J ends lost 0 bases and 1 base, in that order; junction bases with no gene match: 11.

V gene TRBV4-3 combines with J gene TRBJ2-5; 9 bases fit TRBD2. The CDR3 has 16 residues. Losses at the gene ends were 1 base for V and 2 bases for J; bases not matched to a gene: 5. CDR1 is LGHNA, CDR2 YSLEER, per germline. CDR3 in DNA: TGCGCCAGCAGCCAAGGCGGGGGGGCGGGACAAGAGACCCAGTACTTC. Translation gives CASSQGGGAGQETQYF.

This chain links TRBV5-6 with TRBJ1-3; D is uncertain. The CDR3 sequence is 14 residues long. The V gene lost 5 bases and the J gene lost 8 bases, with 17 bases spanning the gap. CDR1 and CDR2 from the germline V gene are SGHDT and YYEEEE. The CDR3 reads CASSLGRVRDTIYF. For the CDR3, the DNA is TGTGCCAGCAGTTTAGGGAGGGTTCGCGACACCATATATTTT.

The V call is TRBV5-1, the J call TRBJ1-2; no reliable D call. The CDR3 length is 14 residues. Trimming took off 4 bases at V and 0 bases at J, with 10 bases between the two ends. Germline V lookup: CDR1 SGHRS, CDR2 YFSETQ. Here the CDR3 DNA reads TGCGCCAGCAGCCCCGGGTCGACTAACTATGGCTACACCTTC. This gives the protein CASSPGSTNYGYTF.

The rearrangement joins TRBV19 to TRBJ1-3; a weak D match, TRBD1 (6 bases). From germline, CDR1 is LNHDA and CDR2 SQIVND (reference sequence). V lost 4 bases and J lost 0, with 16 bases in between. The CDR3 sequence is 17 residues long. CDR3: CASSTIGAGASGNTIYF. For the CDR3, the DNA is TGTGCCAGTAGTACCATTGGTGCAGGGGCCTCTGGAAACACCATATATTTT. The full variable domain, completed using reference TRBV19 and TRBJ1-3, is DGGITQSPKYLFRKEGQNVTLSCEQNLNHDAMYWYRQDPGQGLRLIYYSQIVNDFQKGDIAEGYSVSREKKESFPLTVTSAQKNPTAFYLCASSTIGAGASGNTIYFGEGSWLTVV.

The J gene is TRBJ2-1, the V gene TRBV11-1; weak D call: TRBD2 (6 bases). Trimming removed 5 bases from V and 0 bases from J, with 14 bases in between. CDR1 is SGHAT and CDR2 is FQDESV in the germline V gene (reference sequence). The CDR3 loop spans 16 amino acids. The CDR3 region has the DNA TGTGCCAGCAGCGTCGGGACTTCCAGCTCCTACAATGAGCAGTTCTTC. Protein: CASSVGTSSSYNEQFF.